The clone carrying this TCR beta chain was seen once. These data come from a study of blood T cell repertoires in COVID-19. The assay was immunoSEQ multiplex PCR, and TCRdb's table has in-frame clones only and misses some. The sample includes hundreds of thousands of clones, 87% of them seen just once. The CDR3 spans 14 residues. The V gene's germline CDR1 is SGHTS and CDR2 YDEGEE. Trimming pared 4 bases from V and 3 bases from J, leaving 14 bases between. The sequencing input was PBMCs or T cells enriched from blood (not recorded which). The source of this sequence is a woman between 18 and 29 years old who had recovered from COVID-19. The chain carries TRBV5-8 and TRBJ2-7; D may be TRBD1 (5 bases). CDR3 sequence: CASSLGQGLYEQYF. The CDR3 DNA reads as TGTGCCAGCAGCCTCGGTCAGGGCCTCTACGAGCAGTACTTC.